The 25 T cell receptor beta chains reported below all come from one sample, sequenced in a study of shared clonotypes between healthy human individuals. Method: immunoSEQ multiplex PCR; TCRdb's copy keeps in-frame clones and lacks some. The table includes over 750,000 clones, around 96% detected once. Naive-designated CD8 cells lacked CD45RO, were positively enriched for CCR7, and omitted terminally differentiated effector memory CD45RA+ cells. Sequenced: naive CD8+ T cells sorted from blood. The receptors originated from a man younger than 40 in good health.

V gene TRBV6-1 combines with J gene TRBJ1-5; TRBD1 matches at 9 bases. The germline CDR1 and CDR2 sequences are MNHNS and SASEGT. V dropped 4 bases and J dropped 3; count of bases not matched to a gene: 4. The CDR3 has 15 residues. In DNA form, the CDR3 reads TGTGCCAGCAGTGTGGGACAGGGCCTCAATCAGCCCCAGCATTTT. Encoded protein: CASSVGQGLNQPQHF.

On this clone itself: Other DNA sequences in the sample encode the same CDR3. V and J are TRBV9 and TRBJ2-1, with D hard to call. Trimming took off 0 bases at V and 8 bases at J, with 3 bases between the two ends. From germline, CDR1 is SGDLS and CDR2 YYNGEE. CDR3 size: 11 residues. The CDR3 DNA reads as TGTGCCAGCAGCGTAGGCTATGAGCAGTTCTTC. The encoded protein is CASSVGYEQFF. Drawing the rest from reference TRBV9 and TRBJ2-1, the complete variable domain is DSGVTQTPKHLITATGQRVTLRCSPRSGDLSVYWYQQSLDQGLQFLIQYYNGEERAKGNILERFSAQQFPDLHSELNLSSLELGDSALYFCASSVGYEQFFGPGTRLTVL.

The genes are TRBV4-3 and TRBJ2-7, with 9 bases that match TRBD2. Trimming at V came to 0 bases and at J to 3 bases, leaving 6 bases not matched to a gene. The CDR3 length is 16 residues. Germline V gene lookup returns CDR1 LGHNA and CDR2 YSLEER. In DNA, the CDR3 is TGCGCCAGCAGCCAAGATAGGTCTAGCGGGGACTACGAGCAGTACTTC. As protein: CASSQDRSSGDYEQYF.

In the case of this clone: This CDR3 is also generated by other DNA sequences in the sample. The chain is built from TRBV11-3 and TRBJ2-2, with TRBD1 matching over 7 bases. After removal of 5 bases from V and 3 bases from J, the junction contained 3 bases not matched to a gene. The CDR3 consists of 14 residues. Germline CDR1 SGHNT, CDR2 YENEEA. The DNA of the CDR3 is TGTGCCAGCAGCCCAGGGACAGACACCGGGGAGCTGTTTTTT. Protein sequence: CASSPGTDTGELFF.

V is TRBV9 and J is TRBJ1-2; possible D gene TRBD1, 5 bases. The CDR3 is 14 amino acids. V lost 3 bases and J lost 5, with 14 bases in between. CDR1 and CDR2 (germline): SGDLS, YYNGEE. The CDR3 bases are TGTGCCAGCAGCGACGGGACCGGCCTATATGGCTACACCTTC. This codes for CASSDGTGLYGYTF.

The V call is TRBV11-1, the J call TRBJ2-5, with 13 bases that match TRBD2. The CDR3 has 15 amino acids. The J segment lost 4 bases and the V segment lost 5 bases, leaving 4 bases of the junction unmatched. CDR1 is SGHAT, CDR2 FQDESV, per germline (reference sequence). Here the CDR3 reads CASSNGLAGAETQYF. CDR3 DNA sequence: TGTGCCAGCAGCAACGGACTAGCGGGAGCAGAGACCCAGTACTTC.

The rearrangement uses TRBV27 and TRBJ2-7, with D unresolved. Trimming stripped 6 bases from V and 0 bases from J, with 15 bases between. The CDR3 is 15 amino acids. Germline CDR1 MNHEY, CDR2 SMNVEV (reference sequence). The CDR3 nucleotides read TGTGCCAGCAGCCTCTATGTTTCGAGCTCCTACGAGCAGTACTTC. Its translation is CASSLYVSSSYEQYF.

CDR3 in DNA: TGCGCCAGCAGCCTCCACGACAGGGAAGGCTATGGCTACACCTTC. Translation gives CASSLHDREGYGYTF. The J gene is TRBJ1-2, the V gene TRBV4-1, with 7 bases matching TRBD1. Germline V lookup: CDR1 MGHRA, CDR2 YSYEKL. Unmatched junction bases numbered 9, after V lost 4 bases and J lost 4 bases. The CDR3 covers 15 residues.

V gene TRBV5-5 combines with J gene TRBJ2-7; D not certain. This CDR3 contains 13 residues. CDR1 SGHKS and CDR2 YYEKEE come from the germline V gene (reference sequence). V lost 0 bases and J 4 bases, leaving 8 bases between the germline ends. CDR3 sequence: CASSLAGPYEQYF. CDR3 sequence (DNA): TGTGCCAGCAGCTTGGCTGGACCTTACGAGCAGTACTTC. The entire variable domain, with the rest obtained from reference TRBV5-5 and TRBJ2-7, is as follows: DAGVTQSPTHLIKTRGQQVTLRCSPISGHKSVSWYQQVLGQGPQFIFQYYEKEERGRGNFPDRFSARQFPNYSSELNVNALLLGDSALYLCASSLAGPYEQYFGPGTRLTVT.

Concerning this clone itself: Additional DNA sequences in this sample encode the identical CDR3. The gene calls are TRBV18 and TRBJ2-3, with 7 bases identical to TRBD1. V shed 0 bases and J 6 bases; nucleotides not matched to a gene: 6. There are 15 residues in the CDR3. Germline V gene sequence: CDR1 KGHSH, CDR2 LQKENI. CDR3 nucleotide sequence: TGTGCCAGCTCACCACCGACACAGGGGTGGGATACGCAGTATTTT. Residues: CASSPPTQGWDTQYF.

This rearrangement joins TRBV19 to TRBJ2-7, with unresolved D. The CDR3 extends over 14 amino acids. CDR1 LNHDA and CDR2 SQIVND come from the germline V gene (reference sequence). V lost 9 bases and J lost 0, with 15 bases in between. CDR3 protein: CASSSTTSSYEQYF. The DNA of the CDR3 is TGTGCCAGCAGCTCTACTACAAGCTCCTACGAGCAGTACTTC.

This sequence joins TRBV9 and TRBJ1-1; 9 bases match TRBD1. After removal of 4 bases from V and 4 bases from J, the junction contained 14 bases not matched to a gene. The length of the CDR3 is 17 residues. Germline assignment: CDR1 SGDLS and CDR2 YYNGEE. The CDR3, as DNA: TGTGCCAGCAGCCCCCCGGGACAGGGTTATTCTCTCACTGAAGCTTTCTTT. Translating gives CASSPPGQGYSLTEAFF.

This clone was counted a single time. The chain employs TRBV27 and TRBJ1-2, with 7 bases that match TRBD1. This CDR3 has 13 residues. Germline-derived CDR1 and CDR2 are MNHEY and SMNVEV (reference sequence). V shed 3 bases, J shed 8 bases, and the junction held 6 bases outside the gene matches. CDR3 sequence (DNA): TGTGCCAGCAGTTTTCAAGGGGGCGAAGGCTACACCTTC. Amino acid sequence: CASSFQGGEGYTF.

In regard to this clone: The same CDR3 arises from other DNA sequences in this sample as well. This sequence joins TRBV12-5 and TRBJ1-1; 9 bases match TRBD1. Germline V CDR1 and CDR2: LGHNT, FRNRAP. V shed 5 bases and J 0 bases; nucleotides not matched to a gene: 4. This CDR3 spans 15 amino acids. The DNA of the CDR3 is TGTGCTAGTGGTCCGGGACAGGGCTTGAACACTGAAGCTTTCTTT. This codes for CASGPGQGLNTEAFF.

This clone has only one observation. This specimen includes other DNA sequences encoding the same CDR3. This rearrangement joins TRBV29-1 to TRBJ2-5; unclear D gene. V dropped 4 bases and J dropped 5 bases, with 2 bases sitting between them. Germline-derived CDR1 and CDR2 are SQVTM and ANQGSEA. This CDR3 has 9 residues. In DNA, the CDR3 is TGCAGCGTTGGTGAGACCCAGTACTTC. Translating gives CSVGETQYF.

The chain combines TRBV4-1 with TRBJ1-1, with 7 bases that match TRBD1. The CDR3 loop spans 14 amino acids. The V gene end was trimmed by 4 bases and the J gene end by 7 bases; junction bases not matched to a gene: 9. Germline lookup yields CDR1 MGHRA and CDR2 YSYEKL. The CDR3 loop reads CASSPPTGVGEAFF. CDR3 bases: TGCGCCAGCAGCCCTCCTACAGGGGTTGGTGAAGCTTTCTTT.

CDR3 loop: CASSQAGLAYEQYF. In DNA, the CDR3 is TGTGCCAGCAGCCAGGCGGGCTTAGCCTACGAGCAGTACTTC. The genes are TRBV14 and TRBJ2-7, with a possible D match to TRBD2 (5 bases). V was cut by 3 bases and J by 2 bases, with 11 bases left in between. Germline CDR1 is SGHDN and CDR2 is FVKESK. This CDR3 is 14 amino acids long.

The genes are TRBV9 and TRBJ2-3; TRBD1 matches 8 bases. The trim removed 4 bases at V and 5 bases at J, leaving 6 bases unmatched. Germline loops: CDR1 SGDLS, CDR2 YYNGEE. This CDR3 has 14 residues. CDR3 protein: CASSPQGARDTQYF. The DNA of the CDR3 is TGTGCCAGCAGCCCCCAGGGGGCAAGAGATACGCAGTATTTT.

This clone was observed a single time. The chain joins TRBV14 to TRBJ2-3, with a possible D match to TRBD1 (6 bases). The V gene lost 1 base and the J gene lost 6 bases, with 14 bases spanning the gap. This CDR3 has 15 residues. Germline V gene sequence: CDR1 SGHDN, CDR2 FVKESK. The CDR3 spells CASSQVGQGTDTQYF. The DNA of the CDR3 is TGTGCCAGCAGCCAAGTAGGGCAGGGGACGGATACGCAGTATTTT.

This clone occurred once. The V call is TRBV9, the J call TRBJ2-1, with TRBD2 matching 9 bases. Germline V lookup: CDR1 SGDLS, CDR2 YYNGEE. This CDR3 contains 16 residues. Losses at the gene ends were 4 bases for V and 6 bases for J; bases not matched to a gene: 11. CDR3: CASSTPLAGAVNEQFF. CDR3 sequence (DNA): TGTGCCAGCAGCACACCTTTAGCGGGAGCGGTCAATGAGCAGTTCTTC.

This chain connects TRBV27 to TRBJ1-2, with D unclear. Trimming stripped 2 bases from V and 4 bases from J, with 11 bases between. CDR1 is MNHEY, CDR2 SMNVEV, per germline (reference sequence). CDR3 length: 14 amino acids. CDR3 coding DNA: TGTGCCAGCAGTTTAACGACCTCCCCCTATGGCTACACCTTC. Translation: CASSLTTSPYGYTF.

This chain uses TRBV29-1 with TRBJ1-3; tentative D call: TRBD1 (6 bases). The CDR3 loop spans 13 amino acids. Looked up from germline, CDR1 is SQVTM and CDR2 is ANQGSEA. The germline V and J ends were trimmed by 4 bases and 1 base, with 8 bases remaining between them. The CDR3 DNA sequence: TGCAGCGTTGGGACAGATTCTGGAAACACCATATATTTT. This encodes CSVGTDSGNTIYF.

The CDR3 region is CASRSGTGSSLGNTIYF. Here the CDR3 DNA reads TGTGCCAGCAGATCCGGGACAGGGTCTTCTCTGGGAAACACCATATATTTT. The chain recombines TRBV7-9 with TRBJ1-3, with TRBD1 identical over 9 bases. The CDR3 contains 17 residues. Unmatched junction bases numbered 13, after V lost 6 bases and J lost 4 bases. From germline, CDR1 is SEHNR and CDR2 FQNEAQ (reference sequence).

This clone occurred once. The chain employs TRBV7-9 and TRBJ2-1, with TRBD2 matching over 10 bases. The CDR3 spans 15 residues. Germline-derived CDR1 and CDR2 are SEHNR and FQNEAQ (reference sequence). V lost 5 bases to trimming and J lost 7 bases; unmatched junction nucleotides: 8. The CDR3 region is CASSRPLAGVNEQFF. The CDR3 DNA is TGTGCCAGCAGCCGCCCGCTAGCGGGAGTAAATGAGCAGTTCTTC.

This clone was found once. The genes are TRBV4-3 and TRBJ2-7; 8 bases are shared with TRBD1. V lost 0 bases and J lost 2; bases outside the gene matches: 6. The CDR3 runs to 16 residues. CDR1 is LGHNA and CDR2 is YSLEER in the germline V gene. CDR3 loop: CASSQEIETGAYEQYF. CDR3 bases: TGCGCCAGCAGCCAAGAGATCGAGACAGGGGCCTACGAGCAGTACTTC.